Reported below is one T cell receptor beta chain. This clonotype occurred once. Its antigen target is currently unknown. The record has no base qualities; no much larger clone is one base away. A single read counts as weak evidence. Sequences SGHRS (CDR1) and YFSETQ (CDR2) are obtained from the germline V gene. Germline trimming: 4 bases from V, 3 bases from J; junction bases outside gene matches: 7. From cysteine to phenylalanine, the CDR3 is 16 amino acids long. Just CDR3 DNA is preserved here, 48 bases in frame from base 1. The data are from a study of CD8 T cells in Susac syndrome (dated by TCRdb to between 2018 and 2020). Regarding the research as a whole: Whether CD8+ T cell activation and differentiation in Susac syndrome was antigen driven was tested using repertoire sequencing.

RNA was extracted with the RNeasy kit and roughly 0.45 to 1 ug was reverse transcribed using random hexamers. The immunoSEQ multiplex PCR assay, covering 54 Vbeta and 13 Jbeta segments, was used to amplify TCR beta CDR3 regions. To correct PCR amplification bias, a synthetic template baseline was used for both primer optimization and computational correction. In the paper's pipeline: Reads were annotated to V, D and J genes according to IMGT and were analyzed with immunoSEQ Analyzer, with only productive sequences retained. Clonality was computed as one minus Shannon entropy normalized by log2 of the number of productive unique sequences. For each patient and control, public and private clones were evaluated within the 100 most prevalent clones. Clones were defined as Susac-specific when absent from the healthy and MS cohorts, from fewer than 1,200 published viral clones and from other ImmuneACCESS disease sequences. TCRdb's own reprocessing of the public reads used fastp at Q25 and MiXCR and kept productive beta chains. Rows with one shared CDR3 protein collapse into an entry with the most common genes and DNA. TCRdb's processing, not the authors' own work, is the source of the V and J calls. The sample profile shows some 130,000 distinct CDR3 sequences; less than 95% of them were found once. 0.095% to 0.15% of the sample rests with the top ten.

Here is what the overall study found, with its caveats: The study acknowledged that relatively few individuals were included in the TCR sequencing and HLA analysis.

High-throughput TCR beta sequencing profiled peripheral blood CD8+ and CD4+ T cells from healthy donors, Susac syndrome patients and multiple sclerosis patients. The multiple sclerosis controls were treatment-naive patients who had stable or active relapsing-remitting disease and met the revised McDonald criteria. Bulk CD8+ and CD4+ T cells were purified by magnetic negative isolation, while CD8+ TEMRA cells were enriched using FACS. Blood was drawn into EDTA tubes, processed within 24 hours, and PBMCs were isolated by density gradient centrifugation. PBMCs intended for TCR sequencing were frozen in liquid nitrogen and were later thawed in a 37 degrees C water bath. Purity of sorted or isolated CD4+, CD8+ and CD8+ TEMRA cells was at least 90%.

The sample taken for sequencing was CD4+ T cells from PBMCs. This TCR was recovered from a human donor with multiple sclerosis. The rearrangement joined TRBV5-1 to TRBJ2-1, and 10 junction bases match TRBD2. Here the CDR3 is given as CASSIQRGGYYNEQFF. The nucleotide sequence reads TGCGCCAGCAGCATTCAGCGGGGGGGGTACTACAATGAGCAGTTCTTC.